The rows below give T cell receptor beta chains drawn from one sample of a study of cytomegalovirus exposure and HLA in healthy donors. Repertoires were generated with immunoSEQ multiplex PCR, while TCRdb's copy carries only in-frame clones and drops some. The sample contains approximately 160,000 clones, about 90% of which appear only once. The sample was PBMCs. The receptors come from a woman in her late teens or twenties in good health and CMV-seropositive. The CDR3 runs from the conserved cysteine through the conserved F or W. A D gene is named only where the DNA matches it firmly. Clone size is given for some rows only: seen once, a few or many times, or a class if the clone is expanded.

j_gene | v_gene | abundance | d_gene | CDR3aa | CDR3nt
TRBJ2-1 | TRBV7-9 | once | TRBD2 | CASSLALGTRWPNEQFF | TGTGCCAGCAGCTTAGCGCTGGGGACTAGATGGCCCAATGAGCAGTTCTTC
TRBJ2-5 | TRBV21-1 | once | . | CASIDPTPGLAIIETQYF | TGTGCCAGCATCGATCCTACCCCGGGACTAGCGATAATTGAGACCCAGTACTTC
TRBJ1-5 | TRBV5-1 | once | . | CASSPTGGDNQPQHF | TGCGCCAGCAGCCCGACAGGTGGAGACAATCAGCCCCAGCATTTT
TRBJ2-1 | TRBV4-3 | . | . | CASSQDYLGLQFF | TGCGCCAGCAGCCAAGATTACTTGGGCCTGCAGTTCTTC
TRBJ2-7 | TRBV4-3 | . | . | CASSQGGQGTYEQYF | TGCGCCAGCAGCCAAGGGGGCCAGGGGACCTACGAGCAGTACTTC
TRBJ2-2 | TRBV18 | . | . | CASSRRAGHPNTGELFF | TGTGCCAGCTCACGAAGAGCGGGACACCCGAACACCGGGGAGCTGTTTTTT
TRBJ1-2 | TRBV19 | . | . | CASSRDTSNYGYTF | TGTGCCAGTAGCCGGGACACCTCTAACTATGGCTACACCTTC
TRBJ2-5 | TRBV10-3 | . | . | CAISELKLAGQKRFEETQYF | TGTGCCATCAGTGAGTTGAAGCTCGCGGGACAGAAGAGGTTCGAAGAGACCCAGTACTTC
TRBJ2-7 | TRBV19 | once | . | CASSIGGTETYEQYF | TGTGCCAGTAGTATTGGGGGGACAGAGACCTACGAGCAGTACTTC
TRBJ1-6 | TRBV5-6 | . | . | CASSLAGFNSPLHF | TGTGCCAGCAGCTTGGCAGGGTTTAATTCACCCCTCCACTTT
TRBJ2-3 | TRBV4-3 | . | . | CASSQDEARTDTQYF | TGCGCCAGCAGCCAAGATGAGGCCCGCACAGATACGCAGTATTTT
TRBJ1-5 | TRBV4-3 | . | TRBD1 | CASSQARGQQPQHF | TGCGCCAGCAGCCAAGCCAGGGGGCAACAGCCCCAGCATTTT
TRBJ1-4 | TRBV9 | once | TRBD1 | CASSVDIEGTGDEKLFF | TGTGCCAGCAGCGTAGATATAGAAGGGACAGGGGACGAAAAACTGTTTTTT
TRBJ1-5 | TRBV19 | once | . | CATRLTKRSNQPQHF | TGTGCCACCCGACTAACGAAAAGGAGCAATCAGCCCCAGCATTTT
TRBJ2-5 | TRBV7-2 | . | . | CASSPTRRETQYF | TGTGCCAGCAGCCCCACTAGGAGGGAGACCCAGTACTTC
TRBJ2-1 | TRBV4-1 | . | TRBD1 | CASSQFGTGVYNEQFF | TGCGCCAGCAGCCAATTTGGGACAGGGGTTTACAATGAGCAGTTCTTC
TRBJ1-6 | TRBV5-1 | . | . | CASSFGRDGYNSPLHF | TGCGCCAGCAGCTTCGGGAGGGACGGGTATAATTCACCCCTCCACTTT
TRBJ2-1 | TRBV5-1 | . | TRBD2 | CASSRLAGGPQSYNEQFF | TGCGCCAGCAGCCGACTAGCGGGAGGGCCACAGTCCTACAATGAGCAGTTCTTC
TRBJ2-2 | TRBV14 | . | TRBD2 | CASSHTGLAGVMNTGELFF | TGTGCCAGCAGCCATACGGGACTAGCGGGGGTGATGAACACCGGGGAGCTGTTTTTT
TRBJ1-4 | TRBV14 | . | . | CASSHDTTYYEKLFF | TGTGCCAGCAGCCACGACACGACCTACTATGAAAAACTGTTTTTT
TRBJ2-7 | TRBV2 | . | TRBD1 | CASRGTEFYEQYF | TGTGCCAGCAGGGGGACAGAATTCTACGAGCAGTACTTC
TRBJ2-7 | TRBV25-1 | few | . | CASSSYGAYEQYF | TGTGCCAGCAGTTCATACGGGGCCTACGAGCAGTACTTC
TRBJ1-6 | TRBV29-1 | . | . | CSVGMSYNSPLHF | TGCAGCGTTGGTATGTCCTATAATTCACCCCTCCACTTT
TRBJ2-5 | TRBV28 | . | TRBD2 | CASSPTSGSWGETQYF | TGTGCCAGCAGCCCCACTAGCGGGAGCTGGGGAGAGACCCAGTACTTC
TRBJ2-3 | TRBV11-3 | . | TRBD2 | CASSSERGASTDTQYF | TGTGCCAGCAGCTCTGAGCGGGGGGCCAGCACAGATACGCAGTATTTT
TRBJ2-7 | TRBV5-4 | . | . | CASSLGERDEQYF | TGTGCCAGCAGCTTGGGAGAGCGCGACGAGCAGTACTTC
TRBJ1-2 | TRBV18 | . | TRBD1 | CASSFGTVNPRRSAGYTF | TGTGCCAGCTCCTTTGGGACAGTCAATCCTCGTCGTTCCGCTGGCTACACCTTC
TRBJ1-1 | TRBV28 | . | . | CASRPRLNTEAFF | TGTGCCAGCAGACCCAGATTGAACACTGAAGCTTTCTTT
TRBJ1-5 | TRBV6-1 | . | . | CASSEAAGPNQPQHF | TGTGCCAGCAGTGAAGCGGCGGGTCCTAATCAGCCCCAGCATTTT
TRBJ2-7 | TRBV4-1 | once | . | CASSQVPRRAYEQYF | TGCGCCAGCAGCCAAGTCCCAAGGAGGGCCTACGAGCAGTACTTC
TRBJ1-1 | TRBV4-2 | . | . | CASSRRGQGTEAFF | TGTGCCAGCAGCAGGCGGGGCCAGGGCACTGAAGCTTTCTTT
TRBJ2-7 | TRBV1 | . | . | CTSRQLAGGAHYEQYF | TGCACCAGCAGGCAACTAGCGGGGGGGGCTCACTACGAGCAGTACTTC
TRBJ2-5 | TRBV7-9 | . | TRBD1 | CASSRGQKETQYF | TGTGCCAGCAGCCGGGGACAGAAAGAGACCCAGTACTTC
TRBJ2-5 | TRBV6-6 | . | TRBD1 | CASTPTGSETQYF | TGTGCCAGCACCCCGACAGGGTCCGAGACCCAGTACTTC
TRBJ2-3 | TRBV27 | . | TRBD2 | CASSLEASGNTDTQYF | TGTGCCAGCAGTTTAGAGGCTAGCGGTAACACAGATACGCAGTATTTT
TRBJ1-5 | TRBV4-1 | . | . | CASSHSLTSDQPQHF | TGCGCCAGCAGCCACTCCTTGACATCCGATCAGCCCCAGCATTTT
TRBJ1-4 | TRBV2 | once | . | CASREGWDQREKLFF | TGTGCCAGCAGGGAGGGGTGGGATCAAAGGGAAAAACTGTTTTTT
TRBJ2-5 | TRBV7-6 | . | TRBD2 | CASSLHGLAGVETQYF | TGTGCCAGCAGCTTACACGGACTAGCGGGGGTAGAGACCCAGTACTTC
TRBJ2-1 | TRBV30 | . | TRBD2 | CAWSFSGGMHEQFF | TGTGCCTGGAGTTTTAGCGGGGGGATGCATGAGCAGTTCTTC
TRBJ1-5 | TRBV27 | . | . | CASGEGRRQPQHF | TGTGCCAGTGGTGAGGGTAGGAGACAGCCCCAGCATTTT
TRBJ2-1 | TRBV14 | . | . | CASSQADEQFF | TGTGCCAGCAGCCAAGCGGATGAGCAGTTCTTC
TRBJ2-2 | TRBV19 | . | TRBD2 | CATTGLADTGELFF | TGTGCCACTACCGGACTAGCAGACACCGGGGAGCTGTTTTTT
TRBJ2-2 | TRBV5-1 | once | TRBD2 | CASSWGGTRASGELFF | TGCGCCAGCAGTTGGGGAGGGACCCGAGCCTCCGGGGAGCTGTTTTTT
TRBJ1-5 | TRBV30 | . | TRBD1 | CAWSVGGGDQPQHF | TGTGCCTGGAGTGTAGGGGGCGGGGATCAGCCCCAGCATTTT
TRBJ2-1 | TRBV6-6 | . | . | CASSDGGRGNEQFF | TGTGCCAGCAGTGACGGTGGCAGGGGCAATGAGCAGTTCTTC
TRBJ2-1 | TRBV7-3 | . | . | CASSPQFLRVGYNEQFF | TGTGCCAGCAGCCCCCAATTTTTGAGGGTCGGGTACAATGAGCAGTTCTTC
TRBJ2-6 | TRBV4-1 | . | TRBD2 | CASSHPGLALGSGANVLTF | TGCGCCAGCAGCCATCCGGGACTAGCATTGGGCTCTGGGGCCAACGTCCTGACTTTC
TRBJ1-6 | TRBV10-3 | . | . | CAISESKGSSYNSPLHF | TGTGCCATCAGTGAGTCGAAAGGGAGCTCCTATAATTCACCCCTCCACTTT
TRBJ1-2 | TRBV9 | . | . | CASSVETGQYGYTF | TGTGCCAGCAGCGTAGAGACAGGACAGTATGGCTACACCTTC
TRBJ1-1 | TRBV7-9 | . | TRBD1 | CASQGQGSSHPAFF | TGTGCCAGCCAGGGACAGGGCTCCTCTCACCCGGCTTTCTTT
TRBJ2-1 | TRBV13 | . | TRBD2 | CASSFRLAGGRSYNEQFF | TGTGCCAGCAGCTTTCGACTAGCGGGGGGTCGCTCCTACAATGAGCAGTTCTTC
TRBJ1-1 | TRBV5-1 | . | . | CASSLRSGINTEAFF | TGCGCCAGCAGCTTACGATCAGGTATAAACACTGAAGCTTTCTTT
TRBJ1-2 | TRBV7-8 | . | . | CASSLDVSGPNYGYTF | TGTGCCAGCAGCTTAGACGTTTCGGGTCCTAACTATGGCTACACCTTC
TRBJ2-3 | TRBV5-6 | . | TRBD2 | CASSFLAGGPNGNTQYF | TGTGCCAGCAGCTTCCTAGCGGGGGGGCCAAACGGGAATACGCAGTATTTT